This T cell receptor beta chain derives from a study of OX40 agonist ivuxolimab in advanced cancers. Looking at the study overall: Ivuxolimab, which targeted the costimulatory receptor OX40 (CD134), was an agonistic, fully human IgG2 monoclonal antibody. Intravenous ivuxolimab was administered to patients every 2 weeks at six dose levels: 0.01, 0.1, 0.3, 1.5, 3 and 10 mg/kg. Of the roughly 51 dose-escalation patients, hepatocellular carcinoma was present in around 19, melanoma in approximately 15, renal cell carcinoma in 9 and head and neck cancer in 9. A male proportion of 82.7% and a mean age of about 60 years, ranging from about 20 to 85, were recorded for the dose-escalation cohort. Prior anti-PD-1, anti-PD-L1 or anti-CTLA-4 therapy was permitted, and about two fifths of dose-escalation patients had received checkpoint inhibitors. Partial responses occurred in three dose-escalation patients: two with cutaneous melanoma and one with hepatocellular carcinoma. Peripheral TCRbeta sequencing aimed to test whether ivuxolimab altered TCR sequence diversity and caused clonal T-cell expansion. The monotherapy dose-escalation portion (N ≈ 52 patients) of the phase I ivuxolimab trial is reported in the paper. Study-wide findings and limitations: Partial responders in the 0.1-3.0 mg/kg groups had among the lowest normalized peripheral clonal expansion, especially among CD8+ T cells. Which antigens the clonally expanded peripheral T cells were specific for was not determined. After ivuxolimab, more expanded clones were found on average in CD8+ T cells than in CD4+ T cells. At doses of 0.1 to 3.0 mg/kg, clonal expansion of both CD4+ and CD8+ T cells in blood was seen between baseline and week 6. Low levels of normalized T-cell clonal expansion were also shown by some nonresponding patients.

Taken from the germline V gene, the CDR1 and CDR2 loops are MGHDK and SYGVNS. V lost 4 bases and J lost 7 bases, and the count of bases not matched to a germline gene is 8. Measured from the cysteine to the phenylalanine, the CDR3 is 15 residues long. Solely the CDR3 DNA is kept, with 45 bases framed from the first base. In the case of this clone: This receptor's antigen is unknown. No base quality information exists; no much larger clone differs at one position.

Genomic DNA was isolated from the sorted cells so that the TCRbeta CDR3 region could be sequenced. TCRbeta CDR3 regions were sequenced using the immunoSEQ Assay. The table comes from immuneACCESS by way of TCRdb, which keeps in-frame sequences with V and J called. Part of the clones is missing from these tables; in studies checked, under half for an unresolved V gene and the rest for unknown reasons. This sample lists approximately 99,000 clones; 94% were detected once. The ten top clones hold 0.15% to 0.2% of the sample. Patients with a history of autoimmune disease or receiving systemic immunosuppression were excluded from the trial. Peripheral blood for TCR sequencing was collected from all dose cohorts at baseline, on cycle 4 day 1, and on cycle 7 day 1. The samples were drawn from a first-in-human, open-label, multicenter phase I dose-escalation trial of ivuxolimab. Adults with locally advanced or metastatic melanoma, renal cell, hepatocellular, or head and neck squamous cell carcinoma were enrolled in the trial. Before TCR sequencing, CD4+ and CD8+ T cells were separately sorted from peripheral blood.

The origin of this receptor is an adult with an advanced solid tumor such as melanoma, head and neck, liver or kidney cancer. The chain is assembled from TRBV25-1 and TRBJ1-5; 9 nucleotides in the junction match TRBD1. The specimen was CD4+ or CD8+ T cells sorted from blood, collected in a trial of the OX40 agonist ivuxolimab. The bases read TGTGCCAGCAGTGGGGGACAGGGATGGGACCAGCCCCAGCATTTT. Its product reads: CASSGGQGWDQPQHF.